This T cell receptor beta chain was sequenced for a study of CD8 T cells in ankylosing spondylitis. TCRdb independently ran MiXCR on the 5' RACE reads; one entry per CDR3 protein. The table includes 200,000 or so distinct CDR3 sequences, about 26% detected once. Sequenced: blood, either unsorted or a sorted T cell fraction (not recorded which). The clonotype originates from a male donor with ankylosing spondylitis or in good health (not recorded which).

Here the CDR3 DNA reads TGTGCCAGCAGTTACTCGATACTAGCGGAGAGAGGTGGTGAGCAGTTCTTC. The encoded protein is CASSYSILAERGGEQFF. V is TRBV6-5 and J is TRBJ2-1, with 8 bases identical to TRBD2. Germline V CDR1 and CDR2: MNHEY, SVGAGI. The V gene end was trimmed by 0 bases and the J gene end by 9 bases; junction bases not matched to a gene: 13. This CDR3 comprises 17 residues.